One sample yielded the 5 T cell receptor beta chains listed below, sequenced in a study of yellow fever vaccine responses in identical twins (dated by TCRdb to 2017 to 2018). Library construction relied on RT-PCR. This sample was sequenced with an Illumina HiSeq 2500. TCRdb trimmed public reads at Q25 via fastp, called clones via MiXCR and kept in-frame beta chains. One record per CDR3 amino acid sequence lists the most common genes and DNA. Across this sample there are under 20,000 distinct CDR3 sequences, with less than 75% seen only once. The ten top clones hold approximately 2.2% of the sample. The sample here was T cells from blood (PBMCs), unsorted or a sorted subset (not recorded which), taken before or after yellow fever vaccination (not recorded which). The receptors originated from a woman between 18 and 30 years old who received the yellow fever vaccine. Donor details come from another sample of the same person, matched by shared clones.

The chain joins TRBV20-1 to TRBJ2-1; D is unclear. Per the germline V gene, CDR1 is DFQATT and CDR2 is SNEGSKA (reference sequence). V was pared by 3 bases and J by 8 bases, with 8 bases between. This CDR3 is built from 11 residues. The DNA of the CDR3 is TGCAGTGCTAGCCAGGTCGATGAGCAGTTCTTC. Amino acids: CSASQVDEQFF.

The chain joins TRBV2 to TRBJ1-4; D gene unclear. The length of the CDR3 is 12 residues. Germline loops: CDR1 SNHLY, CDR2 FYNNEI. The V gene lost 4 bases and the J gene lost 8 bases, with 8 bases spanning the gap. The CDR3 sequence: CASSGEGEKLFF. CDR3 nucleotides: TGTGCCAGCAGTGGCGAGGGCGAAAAACTGTTTTTT.

The rearrangement links TRBV7-9 to TRBJ1-6; D uncertain. V lost 5 bases to trimming and J lost 1 base, with 9 bases between them. This CDR3 is built from 15 residues. Per germline, CDR1 SEHNR and CDR2 FQNEAQ (reference sequence). The chain's CDR3 is CASSVDGSYNSPLHF. The CDR3 region has the DNA TGTGCCAGCAGCGTAGACGGATCCTATAATTCACCCCTCCACTTT.

The CDR3 reads CATNQPQHF. The CDR3 DNA reads as TGTGCCACCAATCAGCCCCAGCATTTT. This chain links TRBV15 with TRBJ1-5; the D is unclear. Trimming stripped 7 bases from V and 5 bases from J, with 0 bases between. The germline CDR1 and CDR2 sequences are LNHNV and YYDKDF (reference sequence). CDR3 length: 9 residues.

The chain combines TRBV6-2 or TRBV6-3 with TRBJ2-1; tentative D call: TRBD2 (5 bases). The CDR3 is 17 amino acids. Germline CDR1 and CDR2: MNHEY and SVGEGT. Trimming removed 2 bases from V and 4 bases from J, with 18 bases in between. CDR3 sequence (DNA): TGTGCCAGCAGTTACGCCGTTTCTAGTGCGGGTTACAATGAGCAGTTCTTC. Protein sequence: CASSYAVSSAGYNEQFF.